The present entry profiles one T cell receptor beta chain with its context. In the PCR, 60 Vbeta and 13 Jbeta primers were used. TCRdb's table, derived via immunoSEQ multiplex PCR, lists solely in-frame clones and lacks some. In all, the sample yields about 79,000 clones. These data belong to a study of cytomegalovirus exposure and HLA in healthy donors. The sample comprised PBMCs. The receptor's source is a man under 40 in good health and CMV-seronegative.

CDR3 in amino acids: CASSLYLGGTEAFF. The DNA for the CDR3 is TGTGCCAGCAGTTTATACTTGGGGGGAACTGAAGCTTTCTTT. The chain carries TRBV27 and TRBJ1-1, with a tentative D call TRBD1 (5 bases). In germline, CDR1 is MNHEY, CDR2 SMNVEV (reference sequence). The CDR3 is made up of 14 amino acids. With 1 base removed from V and 5 bases from J, the gap between germline ends came to 11 bases.